These T cell receptor beta chains were read from a single sample in a study of T cells after yellow fever vaccination. TCRdb re-called the 5' RACE reads with MiXCR, one entry per CDR3 protein. Among about 370,000 distinct CDR3 sequences, more than 9% were seen once, and the ten largest hold 15% to 20%. Sequences were derived from PBMCs, sampled on the day of the first yellow fever vaccination. The receptors originated from a young man who received the YFV17D yellow fever vaccine. The CDR3 runs from the conserved cysteine through the conserved F or W. A D gene is named only where the DNA matches it firmly. Clone size is stated in some rows and not others, as once, few, many or a class when expanded.

v_gene	d_gene	abundance	j_gene	CDR3aa	CDR3nt
TRBV5-1	NA	NA	TRBJ1-4	CASSFQGSGVLFF	TGCGCCAGCAGCTTTCAGGGCTCCGGTGTTCTGTTTTTT
TRBV3-1	TRBD1	NA	TRBJ1-6	CASSRNRGIAYSPLHF	TGTGCCAGCAGCCGAAACAGGGGGATAGCATATTCACCCCTCCACTTT
TRBV5-1	NA	NA	TRBJ2-5	CASSLGSIQETQYF	TGCGCCAGCAGCTTGGGGAGTATCCAAGAGACCCAGTACTTC
TRBV11-2	NA	NA	TRBJ1-2	CASSLEVFGYGYTF	TGTGCCAGCAGCTTAGAAGTGTTCGGCTATGGCTACACCTTC
TRBV18	TRBD1	NA	TRBJ1-1	CASSPRTGVSNTEAFF	TGTGCCAGCTCACCACGGACAGGCGTGTCGAACACTGAAGCTTTCTTT
TRBV2	TRBD1	NA	TRBJ2-5	CASRNTGVGETQYF	TGTGCCAGCAGAAACACAGGGGTGGGTGAGACCCAGTACTTC
TRBV9	NA	NA	TRBJ1-4	CASSIGWDEKLFF	TGTGCCAGCAGCATCGGCTGGGATGAAAAACTGTTTTTT
TRBV7-2	TRBD1	few	TRBJ1-1	CASSLGTGVFTEAFF	TGTGCCAGCAGCTTAGGAACAGGGGTTTTCACTGAAGCTTTCTTT
TRBV20-1	TRBD2	few	TRBJ2-1	CSARDLSGGGVDEQFF	TGCAGTGCTAGAGACCTTAGCGGGGGGGGCGTCGATGAGCAGTTCTTC
TRBV12-3/TRBV12-4	TRBD1	few	TRBJ2-7	CASSFGTGTYEQYF	TGTGCCAGCAGTTTCGGGACAGGGACCTACGAGCAGTACTTC
TRBV6-5	NA	NA	TRBJ2-7	CASSYSQGNYEQYF	TGTGCCAGCAGTTACTCTCAGGGAAACTACGAGCAGTACTTC
TRBV29-1	TRBD1	few	TRBJ1-2	CSVSQGASGYTF	TGCAGCGTTTCACAGGGGGCAAGCGGCTACACCTTC
TRBV5-6	NA	few	TRBJ2-5	CASSSLGRARGETQYF	TGTGCCAGCAGCTCCCTTGGCAGGGCCAGGGGAGAGACCCAGTACTTC
TRBV6-2/TRBV6-3	NA	NA	TRBJ1-1	CASTSRRGITEAFF	TGTGCCAGCACCTCTCGGCGGGGAATCACTGAAGCTTTCTTT
TRBV7-9	NA	few	TRBJ1-1	CASSLGLGSPNTEAFF	TGTGCCAGCAGCTTAGGTCTAGGCTCACCGAACACTGAAGCTTTCTTT
TRBV9	TRBD2	NA	TRBJ2-1	CASSARGGPPHNEQFF	TGTGCCAGCAGCGCACGCGGGGGGCCCCCCCACAATGAGCAGTTCTTC
TRBV20-1	TRBD1	NA	TRBJ2-5	CSATNLGTGMKTQYF	TGCAGTGCTACTAACCTAGGGACAGGGATGAAGACCCAGTACTTC
TRBV6-5	NA	NA	TRBJ2-2	CASSYSMPSENTGELFF	TGTGCCAGCAGTTACTCGATGCCTAGCGAGAACACCGGGGAGCTGTTTTTT
TRBV11-3	NA	few	TRBJ2-2	CASSPTRGIRELFF	TGTGCCAGCAGCCCCACCCGAGGAATTAGGGAGCTGTTTTTT
TRBV12-3/TRBV12-4	NA	few	TRBJ2-2	CASSPGLPSIGELFF	TGTGCCAGCAGTCCGGGACTCCCTTCAATCGGGGAGCTGTTTTTT
TRBV5-6	TRBD1	NA	TRBJ2-1	CASSPTDRDYNEQFF	TGTGCCAGCAGCCCGACGGACAGGGACTACAATGAGCAGTTCTTC
TRBV12-3/TRBV12-4	TRBD1	many	TRBJ2-5	CASRRTGGDEAQYF	TGTGCCAGCAGGCGCACAGGGGGCGATGAGGCCCAGTACTTC
TRBV12-5	NA	many	TRBJ2-5	CASAGVETQYF	TGTGCTAGTGCAGGGGTAGAGACCCAGTACTTC
TRBV7-2	TRBD1	few	TRBJ2-1	CASSWIGTGSAEQFF	TGTGCCAGCAGCTGGATCGGGACAGGGTCGGCTGAGCAGTTCTTC